This is a list of T cell receptor beta chains from one sample in a study of cytomegalovirus exposure and HLA in healthy donors. Clones were read by immunoSEQ multiplex PCR, and TCRdb kept only the in-frame ones, dropping some. Of some 160,000 clones in the sample, approximately 78% were seen once. Input material: PBMCs. These receptor sequences come from a woman in her forties in good health and CMV-seronegative. Both conserved end residues are trimmed from each CDR3. The order of the fields is J gene, V gene, CDR3 protein.

TRBJ1-4	TRBV4-1	ASSRHPGQGAVATNEKLF
TRBJ1-1	TRBV5-1	ASSLRTGGVDTEAF
TRBJ1-2	TRBV27	ASSISGTGVYGYT
TRBJ2-7	TRBV11-3	ASSLVSGYEQY
TRBJ2-5	TRBV5-4	ASSLEVAGPVETQY
TRBJ1-2	TRBV25-1	ASSEPGSPYGYT
TRBJ1-2	TRBV5-1	ASGDSSNYGYT
TRBJ1-1	TRBV7-9	ASSLGVGGALYTEAF
TRBJ1-2	TRBV7-2	ASSLPGGGYT
TRBJ2-7	TRBV4-1	ASSQFSSGASYEQY
TRBJ2-7	TRBV6-4	ATPIDRTYEQY
TRBJ2-7	TRBV5-1	ASSNMGTGTGGDEQY
TRBJ2-3	TRBV7-9	ASSRPDRAGGTDTQY
TRBJ1-1	TRBV15	ATSRDREATEAF
TRBJ2-5	TRBV6-6	ASSYSGVYTWQY
TRBJ1-1	TRBV28	ASSSPGGSEAF
TRBJ1-5	TRBV2	ASAGTGAVDPQH
TRBJ1-6	TRBV28	ASSSGQGRSPLH
TRBJ2-1	TRBV18	ASSPKGQTHSSYNEQF
TRBJ2-7	TRBV15	ATSRDRVDEQY
TRBJ1-2	TRBV4-1	ASRSGNGYT
NA	TRBV6-5	ASSPGKIYEQY
TRBJ1-6	TRBV19	ASKVGTGESPLH
TRBJ2-4	TRBV5-1	ASSFPDRGSVTKNIQY
TRBJ2-3	TRBV5-1	ASSLPGGTDTQY
TRBJ2-7	TRBV19	ASSRTGMTYEQY
TRBJ1-2	TRBV18	ASSPLVPGDGYT
TRBJ1-1	TRBV7-2	ASSDRTAMNTEAF
TRBJ1-2	TRBV5-4	ASSLVEGNYGYT
TRBJ1-5	TRBV10-3	AISDRQGLNQPQH
TRBJ1-3	TRBV4-2	ASSQAAGGSGNTIY
TRBJ2-1	TRBV28	ASRPLAGGWNEQF
TRBJ1-1	TRBV29-1	SVGTDYTEAF
TRBJ2-7	TRBV2	ASSIIPLKTKGQGSEQY
TRBJ2-5	TRBV7-6	ASSLFQVQETQY
TRBJ1-2	TRBV7-3	ASSLSPEDGYT
TRBJ1-6	TRBV7-8	ASSFLQGVRLDSPLH
TRBJ1-2	TRBV6-1	ASSEAQDYGYT
TRBJ2-5	TRBV29-1	SVAFLGGLQETQY
TRBJ1-2	TRBV28	ASRLPNYGYT
TRBJ2-1	TRBV6-1	ASSVRRGGPGNEQF
TRBJ2-1	TRBV4-1	ASSQSQGALSEQF
TRBJ2-2	TRBV9	ASSDRGENTRELF
TRBJ1-1	TRBV5-1	ASSLYGTENTEAF
TRBJ1-2	TRBV7-9	ASSATTNYGYT
TRBJ2-5	TRBV29-1	SVGWIGGAGETQY
TRBJ2-7	TRBV7-8	ASSLRQGNGEQY
TRBJ2-1	TRBV7-3	ASSLTVVNEQF
TRBJ1-2	TRBV6-5	ASSPGGYYGYT
TRBJ1-2	TRBV27	ASSSGYRGYT
TRBJ2-5	TRBV7-9	ASSSRGGTNKGETQY
TRBJ2-1	TRBV5-6	ASSSAGTGDNEQF
TRBJ2-5	TRBV19	ASSIWGQGRETQY
TRBJ2-1	TRBV19	ATWTGRYNEQF
TRBJ2-1	TRBV27	ASSSPSGDNEQF
TRBJ2-5	TRBV6-6	ASSNPDRVETQY
TRBJ1-4	TRBV7-9	ASSQTGTGLTNEKLF
TRBJ2-7	TRBV19	ASRPRGGSSYEQY
TRBJ2-5	TRBV5-4	ASSLDSGYRQETQY
TRBJ1-4	TRBV5-1	ASSLGRGLLDNEKLF